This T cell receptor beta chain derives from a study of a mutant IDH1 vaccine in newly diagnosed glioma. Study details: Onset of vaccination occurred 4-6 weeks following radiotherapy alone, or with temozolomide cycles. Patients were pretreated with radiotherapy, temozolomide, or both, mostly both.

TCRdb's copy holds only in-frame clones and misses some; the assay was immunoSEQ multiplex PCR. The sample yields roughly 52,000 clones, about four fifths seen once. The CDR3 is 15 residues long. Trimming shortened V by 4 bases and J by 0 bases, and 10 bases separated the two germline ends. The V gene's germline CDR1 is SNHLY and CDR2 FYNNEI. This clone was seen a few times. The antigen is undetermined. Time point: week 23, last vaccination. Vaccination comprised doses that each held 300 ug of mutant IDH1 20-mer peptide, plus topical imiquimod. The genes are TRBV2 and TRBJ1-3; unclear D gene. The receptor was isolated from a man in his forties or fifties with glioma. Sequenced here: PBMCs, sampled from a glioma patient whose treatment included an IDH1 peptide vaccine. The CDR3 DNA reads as TGTGCCAGCAGTGCTCGGCCGGGCTCTGGAAACACCATATATTTT. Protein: CASSARPGSGNTIYF.